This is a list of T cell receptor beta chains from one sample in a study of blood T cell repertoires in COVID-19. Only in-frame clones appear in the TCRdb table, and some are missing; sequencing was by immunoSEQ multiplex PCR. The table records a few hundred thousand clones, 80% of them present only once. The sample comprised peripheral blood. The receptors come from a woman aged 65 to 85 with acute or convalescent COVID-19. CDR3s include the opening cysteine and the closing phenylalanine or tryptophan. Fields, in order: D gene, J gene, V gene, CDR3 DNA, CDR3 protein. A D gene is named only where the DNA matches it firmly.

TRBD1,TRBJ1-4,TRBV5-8,TGTGCCAGCAGCACGAAGGCGGACAGGGATGAAAAACTGTTTTTT,CASSTKADRDEKLFF
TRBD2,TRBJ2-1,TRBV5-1,TGCGCCAGCGTTCTTGGTAGCGGGGGGACCGAGGAGCAGTTCTTC,CASVLGSGGTEEQFF
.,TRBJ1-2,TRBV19,TGTGCCAGTAGTACGACAGCACCTAACTATGGCTACACCTTC,CASSTTAPNYGYTF
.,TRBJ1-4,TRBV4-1,TGCGCCAGCAGCCAAGATGAAAGGGGGACTAATGAAAAACTGTTTTTT,CASSQDERGTNEKLFF
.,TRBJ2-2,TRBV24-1,TGTGCCACCAGTGATGCGTCACAGGGGAACACCGGGGAGCTGTTTTTT,CATSDASQGNTGELFF
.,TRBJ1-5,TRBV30,TGTGCCTGGAGTGTTTATAGCAATCAGCCCCAGCATTTT,CAWSVYSNQPQHF
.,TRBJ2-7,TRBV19,TGTGCCAGTAGTAACTCGGGGGAACGGATGTACGAGCAGTACTTC,CASSNSGERMYEQYF
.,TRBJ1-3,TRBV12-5,TGTGCTAGTGGTTCCGAGAGCTCTGGAAACACCATATATTTT,CASGSESSGNTIYF
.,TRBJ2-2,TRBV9,TGTGCCAGCAGCGTAGCCCGCAGGGAAAACACCGGGGAGCTGTTTTTT,CASSVARRENTGELFF
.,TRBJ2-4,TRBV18,TGTGCCAGCTCACCAGAGACAGGAAACATTCAGTACTTC,CASSPETGNIQYF